This T cell receptor (beta chain) is from a study of blood T cell repertoires in COVID-19. The table came from immunoSEQ multiplex PCR; TCRdb's copy has only in-frame clones and leaves some out. This table has about 190,000 clones, approximately 84% appearing once. This CDR3 spans 14 amino acids. V lost 1 base, J lost 4 bases, and 10 bases lay in between. The V gene's germline CDR1 is MGHRA and CDR2 YSYEKL. Participant-reported clinical history was the basis for cohort assignment. The V and J genes are TRBV4-1 and TRBJ1-1; D not resolved. The sample taken for sequencing was PBMCs or T cells enriched from blood (not recorded which). The TCR was taken from a woman aged 30 to 39 who had recovered from COVID-19. CDR3 DNA: TGCGCCAGCAGCCAAGCCGGGGTGGGCACTGAAGCTTTCTTT. Amino acid sequence: CASSQAGVGTEAFF.